These 32 T cell receptor beta chains were all obtained from the same sample, sequenced in a study of blood T cell repertoires in COVID-19. Some clones are missing from TCRdb's copy, which holds only in-frame ones; the method was immunoSEQ multiplex PCR. Of about 120,000 clones in the sample, around 87% were seen once. Sample: peripheral blood. Receptors originate from an older woman with COVID-19, enrolled during active disease.

The V and J genes are TRBV5-1 and TRBJ2-1, with 11 bases that match TRBD2. The CDR3 has 19 amino acids. Germline V gene sequence: CDR1 SGHRS, CDR2 YFSETQ. V lost 0 bases, J lost 5 bases, and 13 bases stayed unmatched. This chain's CDR3 is CASSLGRLAGGKSHNEQFF. DNA for the CDR3: TGCGCCAGCAGCTTGGGCAGGCTAGCGGGGGGTAAATCCCACAATGAGCAGTTCTTC.

The CDR3 sequence: CASSLGWGGNQPQHF. The CDR3 coding sequence is TGTGCCAGCAGCTTAGGCTGGGGCGGCAATCAGCCCCAGCATTTT. The rearrangement links TRBV7-2 to TRBJ1-5; the D gene is possibly TRBD1 (5 bases). The germline gives CDR1 SGHTA, CDR2 FQGNSA. V was pared by 1 base and J by 2 bases, with 9 bases between. CDR3 length: 15 residues.

The sample holds a few counts of this clone. The chain combines TRBV4-1 with TRBJ1-5, with D tentatively TRBD1 (5 bases). V was trimmed by 3 bases and J by 6 bases, leaving 12 bases between them. Germline V gene lookup returns CDR1 MGHRA and CDR2 YSYEKL. The CDR3 sequence is 14 residues long. This chain's CDR3 is CASSHRARGQPQHF. CDR3 in DNA: TGCGCCAGCAGCCACAGGGCCCGAGGTCAGCCCCAGCATTTT.

The chain employs TRBV19 and TRBJ2-1; 8 nucleotides line up with TRBD1. CDR1 is LNHDA, CDR2 SQIVND, per germline (reference sequence). J was trimmed by 1 base and V by 7 bases; bases with no gene match: 9. CDR3 length: 16 residues. CDR3 sequence reads: CASTKGGQVSYNEQFF. CDR3 coding DNA: TGTGCCAGTACCAAAGGGGGACAGGTGTCCTACAATGAGCAGTTCTTC.

The rearrangement joins TRBV5-8 to TRBJ2-3; 8 bases align to TRBD2. Per the germline V gene, CDR1 is SGHTS and CDR2 is YDEGEE. CDR3 length: 14 residues. V gave up 7 bases and J gave up 1 base; unmatched junction bases: 5. As DNA, the CDR3 is TGTGCCAGCCGACCAGCGGGAGGCACAGATACGCAGTATTTT. This translates into CASRPAGGTDTQYF.

This clone was observed a few times. The rearrangement joins TRBV15 to TRBJ1-2, with D perhaps matching TRBD1 (5 bases). This CDR3 has 14 residues. Germline V CDR1 and CDR2: LNHNV, YYDKDF (reference sequence). Trimming cost V 1 base and J 1 base, with 7 bases left between them. The CDR3 nucleotides are TGTGCCACCAGCAGAGGGGGCTTTAACTATGGCTACACCTTC. It codes for CATSRGGFNYGYTF.

This chain links TRBV12-3 or TRBV12-4 with TRBJ1-1; D unclear. The CDR3 runs to 12 residues. The V and J ends lost 2 bases and 7 bases respectively, with 8 bases between them. The CDR3 sequence is CASSLTGDEAFF. CDR3 coding DNA: TGTGCCAGCAGTTTAACCGGGGATGAAGCTTTCTTT.

The chain joins TRBV2 to TRBJ1-5; 7 positions match TRBD1. Germline V gene sequence: CDR1 SNHLY, CDR2 FYNNEI. V lost 6 bases and J lost 0; bases outside the gene matches: 5. The CDR3 spans 15 residues. In DNA, the CDR3 is TGTGCCAGCAGCCCCGGGACAGATAGCAATCAGCCCCAGCATTTT. Translated, it gives CASSPGTDSNQPQHF. The full variable domain, rest sourced from reference TRBV2 and TRBJ1-5, is EPEVTQTPSHQVTQMGQEVILRCVPISNHLYFYWYRQILGQKVEFLVSFYNNEISEKSEIFDDQFSVERPDGSNFTLKIRSTKLEDSAMYFCASSPGTDSNQPQHFGDGTRLSIL.

The chain joins TRBV6-5 to TRBJ1-4; D ambiguous. The ends were cut back, 6 bases at V and 3 bases at J, with 8 bases in the middle. The CDR3 is 13 amino acids. CDR1 and CDR2 (germline): MNHEY, SVGAGI. CDR3 nucleotides: TGTGCCAGCAGGCAGGTCTCTAATGAAAAACTGTTTTTT. Residues: CASRQVSNEKLFF.

The V call is TRBV20-1, the J call TRBJ2-7; 8 nucleotides match TRBD2. The CDR3 runs 14 residues. The germline V gene encodes CDR1 DFQATT and CDR2 SNEGSKA (reference sequence). The V and J ends lost 3 bases and 4 bases, in that order; junction bases with no gene match: 8. DNA for the CDR3: TGCAGTGCTAGTACGGGACTAGGGCGGTACGAGCAGTACTTC. Protein: CSASTGLGRYEQYF.

The CDR3 nucleotides read TGTGCCAGCTCTCCCACAGGGGGCGAGGTCACTGAAGCTTTCTTT. This codes for CASSPTGGEVTEAFF. The rearrangement links TRBV18 to TRBJ1-1; 9 bases align to TRBD1. V was clipped by 6 bases and J by 4 bases; unmatched bases: 9. The CDR3 totals 15 residues. Germline-derived CDR1 and CDR2 are KGHSH and LQKENI.

The V and J genes are TRBV11-2 and TRBJ1-2; the D gene is possibly TRBD1 (5 bases). The CDR3 sequence is 15 residues long. Germline CDR1 SGHAT, CDR2 FQNNGV. The ends were cut back, 5 bases at V and 4 bases at J, with 17 bases in the middle. In DNA, the CDR3 is TGTGCCAGCAGCCCTCGGCAGGGTAGGGGCTATGGCTACACCTTC. It yields the protein CASSPRQGRGYGYTF.

This chain connects TRBV4-3 to TRBJ1-2; D is unclear. V was cut by 0 bases and J by 8 bases, with 16 bases left in between. Germline V gene data show CDR1 as LGHNA and CDR2 as YSLEER. The CDR3 is made up of 15 amino acids. The CDR3 DNA reads as TGCGCCAGCAGCCAAGACTCATCGGGTATGAGGGGCTACACCTTC. This encodes CASSQDSSGMRGYTF.

CDR3 in DNA: TGTGCCAGCAGTTTGGGGACACTTCGAAGCGAAAAACTGTTTTTT. Translating it yields CASSLGTLRSEKLFF. This rearrangement joins TRBV7-6 to TRBJ1-4; a weak D match, TRBD1 (6 bases). Germline-derived CDR1 and CDR2 are SGHVS and FNYEAQ. With 6 bases removed from V and 8 bases from J, the gap between germline ends came to 19 bases. This CDR3 is built from 15 residues.

The sample holds one count of this clone. Other DNA sequences of this sample code for an identical CDR3. The V call is TRBV27, the J call TRBJ2-7; D is unclear. CDR3 length: 13 residues. Trimming removed 6 bases at V and 2 bases at J, with 11 bases between. Germline CDR1 MNHEY, CDR2 SMNVEV (reference sequence). CDR3 sequence (DNA): TGTGCCAGCAGCCTCGGTACCGCCTACGAGCAGTACTTC. Protein product: CASSLGTAYEQYF.

This rearrangement joins TRBV7-3 to TRBJ2-1; a possible D gene is TRBD1 (5 bases). This CDR3 contains 12 residues. CDR1 and CDR2 (germline): SGHTA, FQGTGA. V shed 5 bases and J shed 9 bases, with 11 bases lying between them. The CDR3 loop is CASSIQRGEQFF. The CDR3 coding sequence is TGTGCCAGCAGCATCCAAAGGGGTGAGCAGTTCTTC.

The CDR3 region has the DNA TGTGCCAGCAGCCCCCTGTTCCCCGGAAACACCATATATTTT. Translation gives CASSPLFPGNTIYF. This sequence joins TRBV9 and TRBJ1-3; D is ambiguous. V gave up 4 bases and J gave up 4 bases, with 12 bases separating them. The germline V gene encodes CDR1 SGDLS and CDR2 YYNGEE. There are 14 residues in the CDR3.

The CDR3 here is CASSGQQGSGELFF. CDR3 sequence (DNA): TGTGCCAGCTCGGGACAGCAGGGGTCCGGGGAGCTGTTTTTT. This chain connects TRBV7-3 to TRBJ2-2; TRBD1 matches 7 bases. In germline, CDR1 is SGHTA, CDR2 FQGTGA. The CDR3 has 14 residues. V trimming: 8 bases; J trimming: 6 bases; junction bases outside the gene matches: 9.

This chain links TRBV3-1 (or the pseudogene TRBV3-2) with TRBJ2-3; TRBD1 is a possible D gene (6 bases). V lost 4 bases to trimming and J lost 0 bases, with 11 bases between them. Germline CDR1 LGHDT, CDR2 YNNKEL (reference sequence). This CDR3 region has 15 residues. CDR3 sequence reads: CASSPTGVSTDTQYF. The CDR3 DNA sequence: TGTGCCAGCAGCCCGACAGGAGTGAGCACAGATACGCAGTATTTT.

The chain is built from TRBV11-2 and TRBJ2-1, with TRBD2 matching over 7 bases. Trimming cost V 4 bases and J 10 bases; bases outside gene matches: 13. Germline CDR1 is SGHAT and CDR2 is FQNNGV. The CDR3 loop spans 15 amino acids. The DNA for the CDR3 is TGTGCCAGCAGCTCGCCGGGACTATCCTTCCCCGAGCAGTTCTTC. Translating it yields CASSSPGLSFPEQFF.

The V and J genes are TRBV5-5 and TRBJ2-7; 7 nucleotides line up with TRBD1. The CDR3 spans 15 residues. Germline V gene sequence: CDR1 SGHKS, CDR2 YYEKEE (reference sequence). V lost 5 bases, J lost 4 bases, and 12 bases stayed unmatched. CDR3 amino acids: CASSKQGNAEYEQYF. CDR3 sequence (DNA): TGTGCCAGCAGTAAACAGGGGAACGCCGAGTACGAGCAGTACTTC.

This sequence joins TRBV3-1 (or the pseudogene TRBV3-2) and TRBJ1-3; D gene ambiguous. Between the trimmed V and J ends, which lost 0 bases and 7 bases, there was a span of 7 bases. The CDR3 sequence is 13 residues long. Germline V lookup: CDR1 LGHDT, CDR2 YNNKEL (reference sequence). CDR3 loop: CASSQDSRNTIYF. The CDR3 DNA is TGTGCCAGCAGCCAAGATTCCCGGAACACCATATATTTT.

V and J are TRBV12-5 and TRBJ1-1; no definite D call. CDR3 length: 13 residues. Germline V CDR1 and CDR2: LGHNT, FRNRAP. Trimming removed 1 base from V and 1 base from J, with 4 bases in between. CDR3 protein: CASGLAGNTEAFF. CDR3 DNA sequence: TGTGCTAGTGGTTTGGCAGGGAACACTGAAGCTTTCTTT.

The chain combines TRBV10-1 with TRBJ1-1; D not resolved. CDR3 length equals 12 residues. The V gene's germline CDR1 is WNHNN and CDR2 SYGVQD (reference sequence). Trimming stripped 6 bases from V and 11 bases from J, with 16 bases between. This CDR3 reads CASSRHPVWAFF. CDR3 DNA sequence: TGCGCCAGCAGCAGACATCCCGTTTGGGCTTTCTTT.

V is TRBV6-5 and J is TRBJ2-1; weak D call: TRBD1 (6 bases). CDR1 is MNHEY, CDR2 SVGAGI, per germline. The V end lost 6 bases, the J end lost 6 bases, and 12 bases lay between the germline ends. This CDR3 region has 13 residues. The CDR3 coding sequence is TGTGCCAGCAGGAAAACAGGGTCCAATGAGCAGTTCTTC. Its translation: CASRKTGSNEQFF.

This clone was found once. The chain uses TRBV4-3 and TRBJ2-6; tentative D call: TRBD1 (6 bases). The CDR3 has 19 amino acids. V dropped 3 bases and J dropped 0 bases, with 18 bases sitting between them. Germline lookup yields CDR1 LGHNA and CDR2 YSLEER. The CDR3: CASSQIGQNFYSGANVLTF. The CDR3 DNA reads TGCGCCAGCAGCCAGATTGGACAGAATTTTTACTCTGGGGCCAACGTCCTGACTTTC.

This chain uses TRBV9 with TRBJ1-6; possible D gene TRBD1, 6 bases. V was clipped by 0 bases and J by 9 bases, with 13 bases between them. In germline, CDR1 is SGDLS, CDR2 YYNGEE. This CDR3 is 15 amino acids long. CDR3 DNA sequence: TGTGCCAGCAGCGTAGAGGGCAGGGGTGGTTCACCCCTCCACTTT. Encoded protein: CASSVEGRGGSPLHF. The full variable domain, its missing parts supplied by reference TRBV9 and TRBJ1-6, is DSGVTQTPKHLITATGQRVTLRCSPRSGDLSVYWYQQSLDQGLQFLIQYYNGEERAKGNILERFSAQQFPDLHSELNLSSLELGDSALYFCASSVEGRGGSPLHFGNGTRLTVT.

This clone turned up a few times. This rearrangement joins TRBV27 to TRBJ2-2; D may be TRBD1 (5 bases). V dropped 6 bases and J dropped 0 bases, with 17 bases sitting between them. The length of the CDR3 is 17 residues. Germline V gives CDR1 MNHEY, CDR2 SMNVEV (reference sequence). This chain's CDR3 is CASSVKGRASNTGELFF. CDR3 nucleotides: TGTGCCAGCAGCGTAAAGGGCAGGGCCTCGAACACCGGGGAGCTGTTTTTT.

This chain joins TRBV19 and TRBJ2-7; 7 bases match TRBD1. The trim removed 5 bases at V and 4 bases at J, leaving 5 bases unmatched. CDR1 and CDR2 (germline): LNHDA, SQIVND (reference sequence). This CDR3 has 13 amino acids. For the CDR3, the DNA is TGTGCCAGTAGTCCCCCGGGACAGTACGAGCAGTACTTC. This encodes CASSPPGQYEQYF.

V is TRBV18 and J is TRBJ1-4, with 8 bases fitting TRBD1. J was trimmed by 7 bases and V by 2 bases; bases with no gene match: 12. The CDR3 sequence is 17 residues long. The V gene's germline CDR1 is KGHSH and CDR2 LQKENI. The CDR3 loop is CASSPSTAGGLLEKLFF. The CDR3 region has the DNA TGTGCCAGCTCACCATCAACGGCAGGGGGCCTACTTGAAAAACTGTTTTTT.

The V gene is TRBV3-1 (or the pseudogene TRBV3-2), the J gene TRBJ1-1, with TRBD1 as a possible D gene (5 bases). The CDR3 loop spans 12 amino acids. Germline CDR1 and CDR2: LGHDT and YNNKEL (reference sequence). Trimming took 6 bases from V and 5 from J, leaving 10 bases between them. CDR3 bases: TGTGCCAGCAGTGACGGGGGGACTGAAGCTTTCTTT. Its translation: CASSDGGTEAFF.

The chain combines TRBV6-2 or TRBV6-3 with TRBJ1-2; D is uncertain. Germline V lookup: CDR1 MNHEY, CDR2 SVGEGT. The germline V and J ends were trimmed by 2 bases and 2 bases, with 9 bases remaining between them. This CDR3 contains 14 residues. For the CDR3, the DNA is TGTGCCAGCAGTTACGAGGGTATCAACTATGGCTACACCTTC. Protein: CASSYEGINYGYTF.